The rows below give T cell receptor beta chains drawn from one sample of a study of metastatic and nonmetastatic thyroid tumors. TCRdb re-called the PCR reads with MiXCR. The table records more than 20,000 clones, about 30% of them present only once. The sample was tumor tissue. Receptors were obtained from a female donor with papillary thyroid cancer or a benign thyroid nodule (not recorded which). Some clones in this sample may be carry-over from other donors' samples. The CDR3 runs from the conserved cysteine through the conserved F or W. Fields, in order: D gene, V gene, J gene, CDR3 protein. D genes are given only for firm matches.

>NA|TRBV19|TRBJ2-7
CASSYGNSAEQYF
>NA|TRBV6-1|TRBJ1-1
CASRGGETTEAFF
>NA|TRBV30|TRBJ1-2
CAWRFLGEQANNYGYTF
>TRBD2|TRBV12-5|TRBJ2-1
CASGCPWTSGVPKTYNEQFF
>NA|TRBV7-3|TRBJ2-1
CASSLTGGGHEQFF
>NA|TRBV15|TRBJ2-3
CSTSRVAYTQYF
>NA|TRBV5-1|TRBJ1-5
CASSLAGNLCQPQHF
>NA|TRBV5-1|TRBJ2-7
CASSLGPGRMEGTYEQYF
>TRBD2|TRBV13|TRBJ2-3
CASSAPASGVDTQYF
>TRBD1|TRBV12-3/TRBV12-4|TRBJ2-7
CASSRQGVKQYF
>TRBD1|TRBV14|TRBJ1-6
CASRGTGSNSPLHF
>TRBD2|TRBV20-1|TRBJ2-3
CRGGASSTDTQYF
>NA|TRBV6-2/TRBV6-3|TRBJ1-3
CASTSGGKDSGNTIYF
>NA|TRBV6-1|TRBJ1-2
CASRDHGAGSSYGYTF
>NA|TRBV20-1|TRBJ1-1
CSASAPQGNTEAFF
>NA|TRBV20-1|TRBJ2-7
CSARDKGKGWFSYEQYF
>TRBD1|TRBV6-5|TRBJ1-1
CASSYSAGGTEAFF
>TRBD1|TRBV15|TRBJ1-2
CATSSRGSATNGYTF
>NA|TRBV6-1|TRBJ2-2
CASSHHRRGEPFF
>NA|TRBV6-1|TRBJ2-7
CASIGGPLERYF
>TRBD2|TRBV4-2|TRBJ2-2
CASSQVQRGGNAGELFF
>TRBD1|TRBV6-1|TRBJ1-5
CASSEPPTGGPQPQHF
>NA|TRBV30|TRBJ2-1
CAWSPGPGTEQFF
>NA|TRBV6-5|TRBJ2-7
CASSSGGTAYEQYF
>NA|TRBV6-6|TRBJ2-4
CASSYSPQGSKNIQYF
>NA|TRBV10-3|TRBJ2-7
CAISRGATGGGRNEQYF
>TRBD1|TRBV4-1|TRBJ1-2
CASSKVAGTGGHGYTF